A single sample gave rise to the 26 T cell receptor beta chains below, sequenced in a study of cytomegalovirus exposure and HLA in healthy donors. Primers for the PCR totalled 60 Vbeta and 13 Jbeta. Here immunoSEQ multiplex PCR was the method, and the copy in TCRdb shows in-frame clones only, minus some. The table records 200,000 or so clones, 82% of them present only once. The sequenced material came from PBMCs. These receptors were collected from a boy between 2 and 10 years old in good health and CMV-seronegative.

This chain links TRBV5-4 with TRBJ2-2, with D perhaps TRBD1 (6 bases). Trimming left V 6 bases short and J 3 bases short, with 12 bases between. CDR3 length: 14 residues. The germline V gene has CDR1 SGHNT and CDR2 YYREEE (reference sequence). Written as DNA, the CDR3 is TGTGCCAGCACCATAGACAGGCACACCGGGGAGCTGTTTTTT. Amino acids: CASTIDRHTGELFF.

This clone has just a few counts. The rearrangement joins TRBV4-2 to TRBJ1-1; D might be TRBD1 (5 bases). The CDR3 spans 19 residues. Between the trimmed V and J ends, which lost 1 base and 0 bases, there was a span of 21 bases. From germline, CDR1 is LGHNA and CDR2 YNFKEQ. The CDR3 nucleotides are TGTGCCAGCAGCCAAGCCTGGGGCGGAGGGGAGGCCATGAACACTGAAGCTTTCTTT. This sequence encodes CASSQAWGGGEAMNTEAFF.

The genes are TRBV10-3 and TRBJ1-2; 7 nucleotides line up with TRBD1. The germline V gene encodes CDR1 ENHRY and CDR2 SYGVKD. The trim removed 7 bases at V and 8 bases at J, leaving 13 bases unmatched. The CDR3 runs 14 residues. The CDR3 spells CAIKALSGGWGYTF. DNA of the CDR3: TGTGCCATCAAAGCCCTCTCAGGGGGATGGGGCTACACCTTC.

The chain has TRBV27 and TRBJ2-5, with D possibly being TRBD2 (7 bases). The DNA end lines up better with TRBJ2-7; the J call may be wrong. This CDR3 has 16 residues. The germline CDR1 and CDR2 sequences are MNHEY and SMNVEV (reference sequence). CDR3 nucleotides: TGTGCCAGCAGTTTTTGGGGACTACCAGGGGACTACGAGCAGTACTTC. Amino acid sequence: CASSFWGLPGDYEQYF.

The chain couples TRBV4-1 to TRBJ1-2; 7 bases are shared with TRBD1. V dropped 1 base and J dropped 3; count of bases not matched to a gene: 5. The CDR3 is 15 amino acids. Germline loops: CDR1 MGHRA, CDR2 YSYEKL. CDR3 bases: TGCGCCAGCAGCCAAGGACAGGGTGGGGACTATGGCTACACCTTC. Its translation is CASSQGQGGDYGYTF.

The chain couples TRBV6-6 to TRBJ1-6; D not resolved. V lost 0 bases and J 9 bases, leaving 12 bases between the germline ends. CDR1 is MNHNY, CDR2 SVGAGI, per germline (reference sequence). This CDR3 has 15 residues. In DNA form, the CDR3 reads TGTGCCAGCAGTTACTCGCAAACACGAGGTTCACCCCTCCACTTT. This sequence encodes CASSYSQTRGSPLHF.

This clone occurred once. The chain carries TRBV5-6 and TRBJ2-5; no clear D. The closer fit of TRBJ2-7 to the DNA end suggests the J call may be wrong. The CDR3 runs to 16 residues. Germline CDR1 and CDR2: SGHDT and YYEEEE. The CDR3 is CASSLAADQWGYEQYF. The DNA for the CDR3 is TGTGCCAGCAGCTTGGCCGCGGACCAGTGGGGCTACGAGCAGTACTTC.

This chain uses TRBV4-3 with TRBJ1-1; D unclear. The germline V gene encodes CDR1 LGHNA and CDR2 YSLEER. With 0 bases removed from V and 10 bases from J, the gap between germline ends came to 18 bases. This CDR3 has 15 amino acids. CDR3 nucleotides: TGCGCCAGCAGCCAAGATGGGTTCTTAGTTTCGGGAGCTTTCTTT. Protein sequence: CASSQDGFLVSGAFF.

The rearrangement uses TRBV4-1 and TRBJ2-5; perhaps TRBD2 as D (5 bases). Germline V gene sequence: CDR1 MGHRA, CDR2 YSYEKL. CDR3 length: 14 amino acids. Trimming pared 0 bases from V and 9 bases from J, leaving 14 bases between. Here the CDR3 DNA reads TGCGCCAGCAGCCAAGACCCCGGGGTCGGGGCCCAGTACTTC. As protein: CASSQDPGVGAQYF.

This chain links TRBV7-9 with TRBJ1-6, with 8 bases fitting TRBD1. With 4 bases clipped from V and 6 bases from J, the junction kept 5 bases outside the gene matches. Germline values: CDR1 SEHNR, CDR2 FQNEAQ (reference sequence). This CDR3 contains 15 residues. The CDR3 DNA reads as TGTGCCAGCAGCTACGGACAGGGCGGTAATTCACCCCTCCACTTT. This gives the protein CASSYGQGGNSPLHF.

The V and J genes are TRBV27 and TRBJ1-6; 8 bases match TRBD1. The junction had 5 bases not matched to a gene; V was cut back by 5 bases and J by 11 bases. This CDR3 is 13 amino acids long. Germline assignment: CDR1 MNHEY and CDR2 SMNVEV (reference sequence). The CDR3: CASSLGQGPPLHF. CDR3 DNA: TGTGCCAGCAGTCTCGGACAGGGTCCACCCCTCCACTTT.

This chain joins TRBV9 and TRBJ2-7; 10 bases fit TRBD1. With 4 bases clipped from V and 6 bases from J, the junction kept 4 bases outside the gene matches. The CDR3 spans 13 residues. Germline loops: CDR1 SGDLS, CDR2 YYNGEE. In DNA form, the CDR3 reads TGTGCCAGCAGCCCCGGACAGGGGGGCGAGCAGTACTTC. As protein: CASSPGQGGEQYF.

The chain joins TRBV7-9 to TRBJ2-5; the match to TRBD1 covers 8 bases. There are 17 residues in the CDR3. Looked up from germline, CDR1 is SEHNR and CDR2 is FQNEAQ (reference sequence). Trimming at V came to 2 bases and at J to 0 bases, leaving 8 bases not matched to a gene. The CDR3 spells CASSLFRTGLNQETQYF. Written as DNA, the CDR3 is TGTGCCAGCAGCTTATTCCGGACAGGGCTAAACCAAGAGACCCAGTACTTC.

The chain uses TRBV4-3 and TRBJ1-1; D ambiguous. Germline V CDR1 and CDR2: LGHNA, YSLEER. The V end lost 5 bases, the J end lost 6 bases, and 16 bases lay between the germline ends. CDR3 length: 14 amino acids. The CDR3 loop reads CASSTQIVGAEAFF. The DNA of the CDR3 is TGCGCCAGCAGCACCCAAATCGTGGGCGCTGAAGCTTTCTTT.

This clone was recorded only once. This chain connects TRBV2 to TRBJ1-1; D is perhaps TRBD1 (6 bases). CDR1 and CDR2 from the germline V gene are SNHLY and FYNNEI. V was pared by 6 bases and J by 1 base, with 12 bases between. The CDR3 loop spans 14 amino acids. This CDR3 reads CASRGGPGNTEAFF. The CDR3 nucleotides read TGTGCCAGCAGGGGGGGGCCTGGGAACACTGAAGCTTTCTTT.

The chain joins TRBV7-2 to TRBJ1-2; D perhaps matches TRBD1 (5 bases). The CDR3 is 17 residues long. Germline values: CDR1 SGHTA, CDR2 FQGNSA. Trimming removed 0 bases at V and 8 bases at J, with 22 bases between. The CDR3 DNA reads as TGTGCCAGCAGCTTAGCATCAGGGTTCTCCTCAAATGTCGGCTACACCTTC. It is translated as CASSLASGFSSNVGYTF.

This chain joins TRBV5-4 and TRBJ2-2; D is undetermined. There are 15 residues in the CDR3. The germline V and J ends were trimmed by 3 bases and 7 bases, with 16 bases remaining between them. Germline loops: CDR1 SGHNT, CDR2 YYREEE (reference sequence). CDR3 nucleotide sequence: TGTGCCAGCAGCTCCCGGCGGAGCGCAATCGGGGAGCTGTTTTTT. It yields the protein CASSSRRSAIGELFF.

The rearrangement links TRBV13 to TRBJ2-7; D is possibly TRBD2 (5 bases). In germline, CDR1 is PRHDT, CDR2 FYEKMQ (reference sequence). The V end was cut by 0 bases, the J end by 5 bases, with 8 bases between. This CDR3 is 13 amino acids long. In DNA form, the CDR3 reads TGTGCCAGCAGCTTAGGGGTTAGCGACGAGCAGTACTTC. Translation: CASSLGVSDEQYF.

The CDR3, as DNA: TGTGCCAGCAGGGGGACAGGAATCGGGTCTGAGCAGTTCTTC. Its protein is CASRGTGIGSEQFF. The V and J genes are TRBV25-1 and TRBJ2-1; 8 nucleotides align to TRBD1. CDR1 is MGHDK, CDR2 SYGVNS, per germline. The CDR3 totals 14 residues. The junction had 10 bases not matched to a gene; V was cut back by 6 bases and J by 9 bases.

The rearrangement uses TRBV27 and TRBJ1-6; no firm D call. The germline V gene encodes CDR1 MNHEY and CDR2 SMNVEV (reference sequence). Trimming removed 4 bases at V and 0 bases at J, with 10 bases between. This CDR3 contains 16 residues. The CDR3 reads CASSSLSSSYNSPLHF. The DNA for the CDR3 is TGTGCCAGCAGTTCCTTATCCAGCTCCTATAATTCACCCCTCCACTTT.

This clone came up a few times. V usage is TRBV5-1 and J usage is TRBJ2-3, with a weak D call TRBD2 (6 bases). The V gene's germline CDR1 is SGHRS and CDR2 YFSETQ. The CDR3 sequence is 13 residues long. V lost 5 bases to trimming and J lost 3 bases, with 10 bases between them. CDR3 coding DNA: TGCGCCAGCAGTGGAGGGAGGACAGATACGCAGTATTTT. This sequence encodes CASSGGRTDTQYF.

The rearrangement joins TRBV7-6 to TRBJ2-2; D is ambiguous. This CDR3 comprises 12 residues. V shed 5 bases and J shed 5 bases, with 6 bases lying between them. Germline assignment: CDR1 SGHVS and CDR2 FNYEAQ. CDR3 nucleotides: TGTGCCAGCAGCCCGAGGACCGGGGAGCTGTTTTTT. It encodes CASSPRTGELFF.

The CDR3 spells CSVAFSLPTYEQYF. In nucleotides, the CDR3 is TGCAGCGTTGCTTTTAGCCTCCCTACCTACGAGCAGTACTTC. V is TRBV29-1 and J is TRBJ2-7; no clear D gene. Germline CDR1 reads SQVTM; CDR2 reads ANQGSEA. The CDR3 is made up of 14 amino acids. Trimming shortened V by 4 bases and J by 2 bases, and 15 bases separated the two germline ends.

This clone was counted a few times. The V gene is TRBV7-9, the J gene TRBJ1-1; D call uncertain. The CDR3 totals 15 residues. Germline CDR1 is SEHNR and CDR2 is FQNEAQ (reference sequence). V lost 6 bases and J lost 2, with 16 bases in between. CDR3 nucleotide sequence: TGTGCCAGCAGGGGTAAGACCGACATAAACACTGAAGCTTTCTTT. This encodes CASRGKTDINTEAFF.

The chain has TRBV29-1 and TRBJ1-1; no reliable D call. CDR1 and CDR2 from the germline V gene are SQVTM and ANQGSEA. Trimming removed 6 bases at V and 5 bases at J, with 16 bases between. The CDR3 contains 13 residues. The CDR3 here is CSVARVLRTEAFF. The CDR3 DNA follows: TGCAGCGTCGCCCGGGTACTGAGGACTGAAGCTTTCTTT.

The chain links TRBV9 to TRBJ2-5, with D possibly being TRBD2 (5 bases). The CDR3 covers 14 residues. Trimming cost V 4 bases and J 0 bases, with 10 bases left between them. Germline-derived CDR1 and CDR2 are SGDLS and YYNGEE. DNA for the CDR3: TGTGCCAGCAGCCGAGCGGCGTACCAAGAGACCCAGTACTTC. This encodes CASSRAAYQETQYF.